Listed below are T cell receptor beta chains from one sample, sequenced in a study of T cell responses to AZD1222 COVID-19 vaccine. Sequenced by immunoSEQ multiplex PCR; TCRdb stores in-frame clones only, minus some. Seen here are fewer than 40,000 clones, 88% observed once, and the top ten hold under 30%. Source: peripheral blood, taken 28 days after the second dose of the MenACWY control vaccine. The source is an adult who received the MenACWY meningococcal vaccine as a control. The CDR3 runs from the conserved cysteine through the conserved F or W. The D gene is left open where the match is weak. Some rows mark clone size as missing; the rest say once, few, many or name a class of expanded clone.

V gene	J gene	clone size	D gene	CDR3 protein
TRBV19	TRBJ2-1	-	-	CASSMVGPAAGTEQFF
TRBV7-9	TRBJ2-7	once	TRBD1	CASSFHSTGTGSSYEQYF
TRBV27	TRBJ1-5	-	-	CASSETFDSSGQPQHF
TRBV30	TRBJ2-2	-	TRBD2	CAWRASGSAGELFF
TRBV11-2	TRBJ1-5	-	-	CASSIGQPGNQPQHF
TRBV28	TRBJ2-5	-	TRBD1	CASRKTGEQTQYF
TRBV9	TRBJ2-1	-	TRBD2	CASSAGLGDNEQFF
TRBV5-4	TRBJ1-2	-	-	CASSSRPQTDYGYTF
TRBV6-5	TRBJ1-2	-	TRBD1	CASSSIRDSYGYTF
TRBV3-1/TRBV3-2	TRBJ2-1	-	-	CASSLDHIEQFF
TRBV3-1/TRBV3-2	TRBJ2-4	once	-	CASSQYSSGDIQYF
TRBV19	TRBJ2-6	-	-	CASSIAGDLAGANVLTF
TRBV2	TRBJ2-7	few	TRBD1	CASSRQGISYEQYF
TRBV24-1	TRBJ1-5	-	-	CATSPDTFNQPQHF
TRBV10-3	TRBJ2-1	-	-	CAISEGVAPYNEQFF
TRBV4-1	TRBJ1-1	once	-	CASSQVLQMNTEAFF
TRBV7-2	TRBJ1-5	-	TRBD1	CASRRTGGASQPQHF
TRBV25-1	TRBJ1-2	-	-	CASTTGGLSYGYTF
TRBV6-5	TRBJ1-3	-	-	CASSFGDLSGNTIYF
TRBV29-1	TRBJ1-2	-	-	CSVGVRGGYTF
TRBV12-3/TRBV12-4	TRBJ2-3	-	-	CASSGGADTQYF
TRBV6-5	TRBJ1-6	-	-	CASTSFGGSGSPLHF
TRBV7-5	TRBJ2-7	-	-	CVRSQHRGFSYEQYF
TRBV15	TRBJ1-2	-	-	CATSRDIGGGYTF
TRBV28	TRBJ1-2	-	-	CASSEESHYGYTF
TRBV27	TRBJ1-5	-	TRBD1	CASRGQNSNQPQHF